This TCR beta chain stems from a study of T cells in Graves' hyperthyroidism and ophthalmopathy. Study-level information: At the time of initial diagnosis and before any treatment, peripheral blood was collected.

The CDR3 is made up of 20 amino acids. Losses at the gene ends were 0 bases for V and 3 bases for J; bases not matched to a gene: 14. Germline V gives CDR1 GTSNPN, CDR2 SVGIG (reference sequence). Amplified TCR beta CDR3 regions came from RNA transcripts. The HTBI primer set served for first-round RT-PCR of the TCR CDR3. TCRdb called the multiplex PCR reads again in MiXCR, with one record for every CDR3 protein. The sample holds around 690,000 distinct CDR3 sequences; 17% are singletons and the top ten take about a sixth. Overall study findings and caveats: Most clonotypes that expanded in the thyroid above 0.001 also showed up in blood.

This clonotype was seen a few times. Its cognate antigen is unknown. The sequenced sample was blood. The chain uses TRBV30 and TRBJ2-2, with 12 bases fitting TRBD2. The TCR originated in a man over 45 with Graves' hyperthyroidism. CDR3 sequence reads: CAWSVDWPSGRAEDTGELFF. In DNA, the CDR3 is TGTGCCTGGAGTGTAGACTGGCCTAGCGGGAGGGCCGAGGACACCGGGGAGCTGTTTTTT.